The 12 T cell receptor beta chains listed next were all sequenced from one sample in a study of cytomegalovirus exposure and HLA in healthy donors. With 60 Vbeta and 13 Jbeta primers, the PCR was carried out. The data were produced by immunoSEQ multiplex PCR, yet TCRdb's version contains in-frame clones alone and is incomplete. This table holds about 77,000 clones, 60% to 80% found once. Specimen: PBMCs. These receptors were collected from a woman between 40 and 55 years old in good health and CMV-seronegative.

The CDR3 sequence is CASSRGGPTYEQYF. In DNA form, the CDR3 reads TGTGCCAGCAGCCGGGGGGGCCCGACCTACGAGCAGTACTTC. This chain connects TRBV7-9 to TRBJ2-7; 8 bases fit TRBD2. V shed 5 bases and J 2 bases; nucleotides not matched to a gene: 5. This CDR3 is 14 amino acids long. CDR1 is SEHNR, CDR2 FQNEAQ, per germline (reference sequence). Based on the CDR3 plus reference TRBV7-9 and TRBJ2-7, the full variable domain is DTGVSQNPRHKITKRGQNVTFRCDPISEHNRLYWYRQTLGQGPEFLTYFQNEAQLEKSRLLSDRFSAERPKGSFSTLEIQRTEQGDSAMYLCASSRGGPTYEQYFGPGTRLTVT.

The rearrangement links TRBV5-4 to TRBJ1-2, with TRBD1 matching 10 bases. The CDR3 is 15 residues long. V dropped 1 base and J dropped 6; count of bases not matched to a gene: 6. CDR1 is SGHNT and CDR2 is YYREEE in the germline V gene (reference sequence). CDR3 loop: CASSLPPGTGDGYTF. In DNA, the CDR3 is TGTGCCAGCAGCTTGCCCCCCGGGACAGGGGATGGCTACACCTTC.

This chain joins TRBV9 and TRBJ1-6; D remains unclear. V lost 4 bases to trimming and J lost 6 bases, with 11 bases between them. The CDR3 has 14 amino acids. Germline V gene lookup returns CDR1 SGDLS and CDR2 YYNGEE. CDR3: CASSPGFSNSPLHF. The CDR3 DNA follows: TGTGCCAGCAGCCCCGGGTTCAGTAATTCACCCCTCCACTTT.

This chain links TRBV16 with TRBJ1-3; D not certain. V lost 0 bases and J 8 bases, leaving 11 bases between the germline ends. The germline V gene has CDR1 KGHSY and CDR2 FQNENV. This CDR3 has 14 residues. The CDR3 loop reads CASSQSGGQYTIYF. The CDR3 bases are TGTGCCAGCAGCCAATCCGGCGGGCAGTACACCATATATTTT.

The V and J genes are TRBV19 and TRBJ2-3, with TRBD2 matching 7 bases. The CDR3 totals 12 residues. After removal of 8 bases from V and 2 bases from J, the junction contained 1 base not matched to a gene. Germline-derived CDR1 and CDR2 are LNHDA and SQIVND (reference sequence). The CDR3 DNA reads as TGTGCCAGTGGGGACTACACAGATACGCAGTATTTT. Amino acid sequence: CASGDYTDTQYF. The variable domain in full, with the rest retrieved from reference TRBV19 and TRBJ2-3, is DGGITQSPKYLFRKEGQNVTLSCEQNLNHDAMYWYRQDPGQGLRLIYYSQIVNDFQKGDIAEGYSVSREKKESFPLTVTSAQKNPTAFYLCASGDYTDTQYFGPGTRLTVL.

CDR3 in amino acids: CASSYSKGRDGYTF. The CDR3 coding sequence is TGTGCCAGCAGTTACTCGAAAGGCAGGGATGGCTACACCTTC. The chain uses TRBV6-5 and TRBJ1-2; possibly TRBD1 for D (5 bases). From germline, CDR1 is MNHEY and CDR2 SVGAGI. The CDR3 sequence is 14 residues long. V lost 0 bases, J lost 6 bases, and 11 bases lay in between.

The V call is TRBV30, the J call TRBJ1-1; D unclear. Looked up from germline, CDR1 is GTSNPN and CDR2 is SVGIG (reference sequence). V gave up 2 bases and J gave up 5 bases, with 6 bases separating them. The CDR3 loop spans 11 amino acids. In DNA, the CDR3 is TGTGCCTGGAGTTCCAGAACTGAAGCTTTCTTT. It specifies CAWSSRTEAFF.

The chain couples TRBV10-3 to TRBJ2-6; D gene unclear. Trimming took off 4 bases at V and 0 bases at J, with 10 bases between the two ends. CDR1 is ENHRY, CDR2 SYGVKD, per germline. This CDR3 has 16 amino acids. CDR3 in DNA: TGTGCCATCAGTGCGACATACAACTCTGGGGCCAACGTCCTGACTTTC. It encodes CAISATYNSGANVLTF.

Only a few counts were recorded for this clone. The chain carries TRBV7-9 and TRBJ2-7; a weak D match, TRBD1 (5 bases). The V end was cut by 7 bases, the J end by 2 bases, with 18 bases between. Germline CDR1 SEHNR, CDR2 FQNEAQ (reference sequence). The CDR3 totals 15 residues. CDR3 in amino acids: CASTTTGAPTYEQYF. CDR3 nucleotides: TGTGCCAGCACCACAACAGGAGCACCGACCTACGAGCAGTACTTC.

As to this clone: The junction departs from the called germline gene at one end, perhaps through a read error. The rearrangement joins TRBV5-6 to TRBJ1-2, with 7 positions matching TRBD1. The CDR3 sequence is 14 residues long. Germline V gene lookup returns CDR1 SGHDT and CDR2 YYEEEE. CDR3 sequence reads: CASSLGQARYGCTF. The CDR3 bases are TGTGCCAGCAGCCTCGGACAGGCCAGGTATGGCTGCACCTTC.

This chain joins TRBV19 and TRBJ1-2; 7 nucleotides match TRBD1. Germline V gene lookup returns CDR1 LNHDA and CDR2 SQIVND (reference sequence). The CDR3 runs to 14 residues. The V and J ends lost 5 bases and 4 bases, in that order; junction bases with no gene match: 7. CDR3 amino acids: CASSPTGDPYGYTF. DNA of the CDR3: TGTGCCAGTAGTCCCACAGGGGACCCCTATGGCTACACCTTC.

This clone was counted a single time. The rearrangement joins TRBV6-1 to TRBJ2-5, with a tentative D call TRBD1 (6 bases). V shed 1 base and J shed 2 bases, with 14 bases lying between them. Germline CDR1 is MNHNS and CDR2 is SASEGT. This CDR3 is 16 amino acids long. CDR3 region: CASSEGETGRQETQYF. The CDR3 coding sequence is TGTGCCAGCAGTGAAGGGGAGACAGGCCGTCAAGAGACCCAGTACTTC.